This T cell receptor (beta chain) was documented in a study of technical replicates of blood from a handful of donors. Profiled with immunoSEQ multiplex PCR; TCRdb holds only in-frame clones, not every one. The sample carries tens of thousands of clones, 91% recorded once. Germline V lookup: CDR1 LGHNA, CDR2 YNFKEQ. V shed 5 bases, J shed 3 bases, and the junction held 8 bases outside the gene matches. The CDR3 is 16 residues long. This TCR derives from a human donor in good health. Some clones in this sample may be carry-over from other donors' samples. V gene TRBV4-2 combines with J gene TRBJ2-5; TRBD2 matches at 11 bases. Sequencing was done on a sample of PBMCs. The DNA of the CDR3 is TGTGCCAGCAGCTTCCGACTAGCGGGGAGTAAAGAGACCCAGTACTTC. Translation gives CASSFRLAGSKETQYF.